The 5 T cell receptor beta chains listed next were all sequenced from one sample in a study of TIL therapy for anti-PD-1-resistant metastatic lung cancer. As to time point: pre-treatment sample, taken before nivolumab and TIL therapy. Tumor tissue came from excised metastases, mostly pleural nodules or supraclavicular lymph nodes. Sequencing used immunoSEQ v3. Only in-frame clones appear in the TCRdb table, and some are missing; sequencing was by immunoSEQ multiplex PCR. The sample contains approximately 12,000 clones, 58% of which appear only once. The sequencing used tumor tissue, collected at baseline. These receptors all stem from a person aged 25 to 80 with non-small cell lung cancer.

The chain is built from TRBV4-1 and TRBJ2-3; 11 bases match TRBD1. The germline CDR1 and CDR2 sequences are MGHRA and YSYEKL. The junction had 7 bases not matched to a gene; V was cut back by 4 bases and J by 4 bases. The CDR3 runs 16 residues. The CDR3 nucleotides are TGCGCCAGCAGCCGGGGTGGGACAGGGGGGGCAGATACGCAGTATTTT. Amino acids: CASSRGGTGGADTQYF.

In this sample, this clone turned up a few times. This chain uses TRBV5-1 with TRBJ1-4; 9 nucleotides agree with TRBD1. V lost 3 bases and J lost 7; bases outside the gene matches: 10. Germline lookup yields CDR1 SGHRS and CDR2 YFSETQ. The CDR3 covers 16 residues. The CDR3 region is CASSSIPQGAREKLFF. As DNA, the CDR3 is TGCGCCAGCAGCTCGATTCCACAGGGGGCGCGTGAAAAACTGTTTTTT.

The rearrangement uses TRBV21-1 and TRBJ2-2. TRBV21-1 is a documented pseudogene. The CDR3 has 15 residues. This CDR3 reads CASSKAGGGSQELFF. CDR3 DNA sequence: TGTGCCAGCAGCAAAGCTGGAGGGGGGTCCCAGGAGCTGTTTTTT.

The CDR3 region is CASSLSSGGYNGYTF. The CDR3 nucleotides are TGTGCCAGCAGTTTAAGTTCTGGGGGCTACAATGGCTACACCTTC. This chain uses TRBV27 with TRBJ1-2; possible D gene TRBD1, 6 bases. CDR3 length equals 15 residues. V gave up 2 bases and J gave up 6 bases, with 16 bases separating them. CDR1 MNHEY and CDR2 SMNVEV come from the germline V gene (reference sequence).

The CDR3, as DNA: TGTGCCAGTAGTGGACACAGGGTGAACGAGCAGTACTTC. Protein sequence: CASSGHRVNEQYF. V gene TRBV19 combines with J gene TRBJ2-7; D may be TRBD1 (6 bases). V was clipped by 5 bases and J by 5 bases, with 13 bases between them. Germline assignment: CDR1 LNHDA and CDR2 SQIVND (reference sequence). This CDR3 has 13 amino acids.